These 14 T cell receptor beta chains came from one sample sequenced in a study of response to subunit inactivated influenza vaccine. TCRdb reanalysed the RT-PCR reads using MiXCR and keeps one entry per CDR3 protein. Altogether approximately 520,000 distinct CDR3 sequences are present, roughly 23% being singletons, with the ten largest covering around 1.8%. Sequencing was performed on CD4+ T cells sorted from PBMCs, taken 4 to 6 days after vaccination. These receptors were collected from a middle-aged man who received an inactivated influenza vaccine.

A single count supports this clonotype. The chain has TRBV7-8 and TRBJ2-1, with D tentatively TRBD1 or TRBD2 (5 bases each). V lost 7 bases to trimming and J lost 0 bases, with 10 bases between them. The germline V gene encodes CDR1 SGHVS and CDR2 FQNEAQ. The CDR3 length is 14 residues. The CDR3 here is CASNGGPSYNEQFF. Here the CDR3 DNA reads TGTGCCAGCAATGGGGGACCCTCCTACAATGAGCAGTTCTTC.

This clonotype occurred a few times. The chain combines TRBV7-2 with TRBJ1-2; possibly TRBD1 for D (6 bases). Germline V gene data show CDR1 as SGHTA and CDR2 as FQGNSA. The CDR3 is 15 residues long. V lost 0 bases to trimming and J lost 7 bases, with 15 bases between them. CDR3 bases: TGTGCCAGCAGCTTAGCCCCAACAGGGATAGGTGGCTACACCTTC. This codes for CASSLAPTGIGGYTF.

This clonotype was detected only a few times. The CDR3 coding sequence is TGTGCCAGCAGACAACCTGGGGGGTTCGGTGAGCAGTTCTTC. This sequence encodes CASRQPGGFGEQFF. This chain uses TRBV6-1 with TRBJ2-1, with D tentatively TRBD2 (6 bases). Looked up from germline, CDR1 is MNHNS and CDR2 is SASEGT. The CDR3 loop spans 14 amino acids. With 6 bases removed from V and 9 bases from J, the gap between germline ends came to 18 bases.

A few counts support this clonotype. The rearrangement joins TRBV5-1 to TRBJ2-3; a weak D match, TRBD1 (5 bases). CDR3 length: 14 residues. CDR1 and CDR2 from the germline V gene are SGHRS and YFSETQ. Trimming removed 0 bases at V and 2 bases at J, with 7 bases between. The CDR3, as DNA: TGCGCCAGCAGCTTGGAGGGGTCCACAGATACGCAGTATTTT. It encodes CASSLEGSTDTQYF.

The table lists this clonotype with a few counts. V and J are TRBV7-3 and TRBJ2-2; 12 nucleotides line up with TRBD1. Germline V gives CDR1 SGHTA, CDR2 FQGTGA. The CDR3 is 19 residues long. Trimming cost V 1 base and J 8 bases; bases outside gene matches: 14. The CDR3 bases are TGTGCCAGCAGCTTAAGCCCTCCCGGGACAGGGGGCGAGTTGGGGGAGCTGTTTTTT. Translation: CASSLSPPGTGGELGELFF.

This rearrangement joins TRBV6-2 or TRBV6-3 to TRBJ1-1, with D perhaps matching TRBD1 (6 bases). V lost 8 bases and J lost 5, with 18 bases in between. The CDR3 runs to 14 residues. Germline CDR1 and CDR2: MNHEY and SVGEGT. CDR3 sequence reads: CASRPDSTGTEAFF. The CDR3 coding sequence is TGTGCCAGCCGCCCGGACAGTACGGGGACTGAAGCTTTCTTT.

This chain links TRBV20-1 with TRBJ2-1; 11 bases agree with TRBD2. The CDR3 has 17 residues. With V trimmed by 4 bases and J by 9 bases, 17 bases remained unmatched. In germline, CDR1 is DFQATT, CDR2 SNEGSKA (reference sequence). CDR3 protein: CSATGGLGLAALGEQFF. As DNA, the CDR3 is TGCAGTGCTACAGGGGGCCTGGGACTAGCGGCCCTAGGTGAGCAGTTCTTC.

The rearrangement uses TRBV11-2 and TRBJ2-1; 14 positions match TRBD2. This CDR3 contains 16 residues. CDR1 is SGHAT, CDR2 FQNNGV, per germline. J gave up 3 bases and V 5 bases, and 3 bases lay outside the gene matches. CDR3 in DNA: TGTGCCAGCAGCGCGACTAGCGGGGGGGTCTACAATGAGCAGTTCTTC. This codes for CASSATSGGVYNEQFF.

The chain is built from TRBV9 and TRBJ2-4; 7 bases align to TRBD2. This CDR3 spans 16 amino acids. V lost 0 bases to trimming and J lost 6 bases; unmatched junction nucleotides: 9. From germline, CDR1 is SGDLS and CDR2 YYNGEE. For the CDR3, the DNA is TGTGCCAGCAGCGTAGGATGGGGGGGGAGCGGAAACATTCAGTACTTC. As protein: CASSVGWGGSGNIQYF.

In nucleotides, the CDR3 is TGTGCCATCAGTGACGCGCCCAGGGTGGACACCGGGGAGCTGTTTTTT. The encoded protein is CAISDAPRVDTGELFF. The chain links TRBV10-3 to TRBJ2-2; the D gene is possibly TRBD1 (5 bases). Germline-derived CDR1 and CDR2 are ENHRY and SYGVKD. Trimming removed 3 bases from V and 3 bases from J, with 14 bases in between. The CDR3 covers 16 residues.

In DNA form, the CDR3 reads TGTGCCAGCAGTCCCCGGGAGATGGGGCCCCAGCATTTT. Amino acids: CASSPREMGPQHF. This chain joins TRBV12-3 or TRBV12-4 and TRBJ1-5; D remains ambiguous. This CDR3 spans 13 amino acids. V was trimmed by 5 bases and J by 9 bases, leaving 14 bases between them.

This clonotype was seen at least ten times. CDR3 residues: CASSLWRGDTYNEQFF. In nucleotides, the CDR3 is TGTGCCAGCAGCTTGTGGCGGGGAGACACTTACAATGAGCAGTTCTTC. This chain joins TRBV5-6 and TRBJ2-1, with D perhaps TRBD2 (6 bases). CDR1 and CDR2 (germline): SGHDT, YYEEEE. V dropped 1 base and J dropped 4 bases, with 15 bases sitting between them. The CDR3 sequence is 16 residues long.

The rearrangement links TRBV10-3 to TRBJ2-7; D gene uncertain. Trimming took 0 bases from V and 1 from J, leaving 13 bases between them. This CDR3 contains 16 residues. Germline CDR1 is ENHRY and CDR2 is SYGVKD. The CDR3 protein is CAISESPSLRSYEQYF. For the CDR3, the DNA is TGTGCCATCAGTGAGTCTCCGAGCTTGAGGTCCTACGAGCAGTACTTC.

This clonotype was seen a few times. The V call is TRBV5-1, the J call TRBJ2-5; 9 bases agree with TRBD2. Germline CDR1 is SGHRS and CDR2 is YFSETQ. The CDR3 runs to 16 residues. The ends lost 0 bases at V and 1 base at J; junction bases unmatched: 4. CDR3 sequence reads: CASSLEGSGGQETQYF. CDR3 DNA: TGCGCCAGCAGCTTGGAGGGTAGCGGGGGCCAAGAGACCCAGTACTTC.